A selection of T cell receptor beta chains follows, all from one sample in a study of cytomegalovirus exposure and HLA in healthy donors. Measured with immunoSEQ multiplex PCR; TCRdb has only the in-frame clones, and not every one. The data contain 150,000 to 200,000 clones, around 79% of them seen just once; the ten biggest clones take up over 11%. The sample comprised PBMCs. The receptor source for this set is a man aged 50-60 years in good health and CMV-seropositive. Each CDR3 is given with its conserved first and last residue. Each record gives: CDR3 length, clone size, V gene, D gene, J gene, CDR3 DNA, CDR3 protein. The D gene is left open where the match is weak. Size is omitted from some rows. Given values are once, few, many or a class for expanded clones.

18	.	TRBV7-9	.	TRBJ1-6	TGTTCCAGCAGCCCACGACGCGGGGGGGCCTCCTATAATTCACCCCTCCACTTT	CSSSPRRGGASYNSPLHF
15	.	TRBV18	.	TRBJ1-3	TGTGCCAGCTCACCTGATGAGGCTTCTGGAAACACCATATATTTT	CASSPDEASGNTIYF
15	once	TRBV9	.	TRBJ1-1	TGTGCCAGCAGCGCGTCGGGACACTTGAACACTGAAGCTTTCTTT	CASSASGHLNTEAFF
13	.	TRBV29-1	TRBD2	TRBJ2-3	TGCAGCGCTCGGACTAGCGGCACAGATACGCAGTATTTT	CSARTSGTDTQYF
14	once	TRBV7-9	TRBD2	TRBJ2-1	TGTGCCAGCAGCTTAGACAGGCGGGGGGATGAGCAGTTCTTC	CASSLDRRGDEQFF
14	.	TRBV5-1	.	TRBJ1-6	TGCGCCAGCAGCTTGGGGGGGGGACATTCACCCCTCCACTTT	CASSLGGGHSPLHF
16	.	TRBV7-9	.	TRBJ2-3	TGTGCCAGCAGCTACAGGGCCCTAGCCCCCCACGATACGCAGTATTTT	CASSYRALAPHDTQYF
17	.	TRBV1	.	TRBJ2-3	TGCACCAGCAGACCCGCTTATTACGGGGGGTCAGGAGATACGCAGTATTTT	CTSRPAYYGGSGDTQYF
14	.	TRBV7-2	.	TRBJ1-2	TGTGCCAGCAGCTTAGATTATCGGTCCTATGGCTACACCTTC	CASSLDYRSYGYTF
13	.	TRBV7-9	.	TRBJ2-2	TGTGCCAGCAGCTCCGCGAACACCGGGGAGCTGTTTTTT	CASSSANTGELFF
13	once	TRBV7-3	TRBD1	TRBJ2-3	TGTGCCAGCAGCACGACAGGGGAAGATACGCAGTATTTT	CASSTTGEDTQYF
16	.	TRBV28	TRBD1	TRBJ2-5	TGTGCCAGCAGTTTACCCCGGACAGGGGGGTACGAGACCCAGTACTTC	CASSLPRTGGYETQYF
13	.	TRBV11-2	.	TRBJ1-5	TGTGCCAGCAGCCCCCGACCGGGGCAGCCCCAGCATTTT	CASSPRPGQPQHF
15	.	TRBV11-2	TRBD2	TRBJ2-7	TGTGCCAGCAGCCTCTCTAGCGGGGGGTCCTACGAGCAGTACTTC	CASSLSSGGSYEQYF
17	.	TRBV19	TRBD2	TRBJ2-5	TGTGCCAGTAGTATTTCTAGCGGGGCCCTAATTGGAGAGACCCAGTACTTC	CASSISSGALIGETQYF
14	few	TRBV5-5	.	TRBJ2-3	TGTGCCAGCAGCTCTATGAGAAGCACAGATACGCAGTATTTT	CASSSMRSTDTQYF
16	.	TRBV9	TRBD1	TRBJ1-1	TGTGCCAGCAGCGTCACCGGGACAGGGGGAAGGACTGAAGCTTTCTTT	CASSVTGTGGRTEAFF
15	.	TRBV18	TRBD2	TRBJ2-7	TGTGCCAGCTCACCCCGCGGGGGGTTCTCCTACGAGCAGTACTTC	CASSPRGGFSYEQYF
14	.	TRBV19	.	TRBJ1-1	TGTGCCAGTAGTATGCGGGGGACGAACACTGAAGCTTTCTTT	CASSMRGTNTEAFF
15	.	TRBV4-1	.	TRBJ2-5	TGCGCCAGCAGCCAGGGCCCCCGCTCTCAAGAGACCCAGTACTTC	CASSQGPRSQETQYF
13	few	TRBV4-3	.	TRBJ1-5	TGCGCCAGCAGCCAAGTGGCGGGTCAGCCCCAGCATTTT	CASSQVAGQPQHF
14	few	TRBV5-6	.	TRBJ1-1	TGTGCCAGCAGCTTGGGTACAGCGAACACTGAAGCTTTCTTT	CASSLGTANTEAFF